The 26 T cell receptor beta chains below were found in one sample sequenced in a study of T cell responses to AZD1222 COVID-19 vaccine. This table comes from immunoSEQ multiplex PCR, and its TCRdb copy is limited to in-frame clones, with some not included. The table shows approximately 190,000 clones, with approximately 94% occurring only once. This specimen was peripheral blood, taken 28 days after the second dose of the MenACWY control vaccine. The receptors shown here come from an adult who received the MenACWY meningococcal vaccine as a control.

This clone is a singleton in its sample. The V and J genes are TRBV20-1 and TRBJ2-1, with 7 bases lining up with TRBD1. The germline V gene has CDR1 DFQATT and CDR2 SNEGSKA (reference sequence). V lost 3 bases to trimming and J lost 0 bases; unmatched junction nucleotides: 5. This CDR3 has 15 residues. This chain's CDR3 is CSASVAGGSYNEQFF. CDR3 in DNA: TGCAGTGCTAGTGTCGCAGGGGGCTCCTACAATGAGCAGTTCTTC.

The CDR3 protein is CASSLGWGGTEAFF. The CDR3 bases are TGTGCCAGCAGCTTAGGGTGGGGGGGCACTGAAGCTTTCTTT. V and J are TRBV7-8 and TRBJ1-1; possibly TRBD1 for D (5 bases). V was pared by 1 base and J by 4 bases, with 10 bases between. Germline V gives CDR1 SGHVS, CDR2 FQNEAQ. This CDR3 is 14 amino acids long.

This chain joins TRBV11-3 and TRBJ1-1; D uncertain. Trimming took 0 bases from V and 0 from J, leaving 5 bases between them. The CDR3 sequence is 14 residues long. Germline CDR1 is SGHNT and CDR2 is YENEEA. CDR3 sequence reads: CASSLEVMNTEAFF. Written as DNA, the CDR3 is TGTGCCAGCAGCTTAGAAGTAATGAACACTGAAGCTTTCTTT.

The genes are TRBV6-5 and TRBJ1-5; 10 positions agree with TRBD1. J was trimmed by 4 bases and V by 7 bases; bases with no gene match: 7. CDR1 and CDR2 (germline): MNHEY, SVGAGI. The CDR3 spans 15 residues. The DNA for the CDR3 is TGTGCCAGCACCGCCGGGACAGGGGCTAATCAGCCCCAGCATTTT. This gives the protein CASTAGTGANQPQHF.

The J gene is TRBJ1-2, the V gene TRBV19; no reliable D call. Germline CDR1 and CDR2: LNHDA and SQIVND (reference sequence). This CDR3 is built from 14 residues. V shed 0 bases and J shed 7 bases, with 12 bases lying between them. The DNA of the CDR3 is TGTGCCAGTAGTATAGATTCCGGTACCAGTGGCTACACCTTC. Protein: CASSIDSGTSGYTF.

The gene calls are TRBV15 and TRBJ1-1; unclear D gene. Per the germline V gene, CDR1 is LNHNV and CDR2 is YYDKDF (reference sequence). There are 15 residues in the CDR3. The ends were cut back, 0 bases at V and 0 bases at J, with 8 bases in the middle. The CDR3 sequence: CATSRDNRLNTEAFF. The CDR3 DNA reads TGTGCCACCAGCAGAGATAATCGGCTGAACACTGAAGCTTTCTTT.

As to this clone: At one boundary the junction diverges from the germline segment, which might be a read error. The chain couples TRBV7-7 to TRBJ2-5; D unresolved. CDR1 SSHAT and CDR2 FNYEAQ come from the germline V gene (reference sequence). The CDR3 runs to 14 residues. The CDR3 bases are TGTGCTAGCAGCCCCCGCCCGGCAGCGGAGACCCAGTACTTC. Protein product: CASSPRPAAETQYF.

This chain joins TRBV27 and TRBJ1-1, with D perhaps TRBD1 (6 bases). This CDR3 region has 15 residues. Germline lookup yields CDR1 MNHEY and CDR2 SMNVEV (reference sequence). The V and J ends lost 4 bases and 0 bases respectively, with 12 bases between them. This chain's CDR3 is CASSSLTGMNTEAFF. In DNA form, the CDR3 reads TGTGCCAGCAGTTCCCTTACAGGGATGAACACTGAAGCTTTCTTT.

This clone appeared once. The chain has TRBV5-8 and TRBJ1-3; a weak D match, TRBD1 (5 bases). The V end was cut by 3 bases, the J end by 4 bases, with 14 bases between. CDR3 length: 15 residues. Germline loops: CDR1 SGHTS, CDR2 YDEGEE. CDR3 DNA sequence: TGTGCCAGCAGCTATATCGGGGCGCAGGGAAACACCATATATTTT. As protein: CASSYIGAQGNTIYF.

This clone appeared a few times. The chain employs TRBV29-1 and TRBJ1-1, with D unclear. Looked up from germline, CDR1 is SQVTM and CDR2 is ANQGSEA. V lost 1 base and J 4 bases, leaving 4 bases between the germline ends. The CDR3 totals 11 residues. CDR3 nucleotide sequence: TGCAGCGTTGAAGGAGGCACTGAAGCTTTCTTT. Its translation: CSVEGGTEAFF.

V usage is TRBV6-2 or TRBV6-3 and J usage is TRBJ1-1; no clear D gene. The V end was cut by 5 bases, the J end by 6 bases, with 16 bases between. CDR3 length equals 14 residues. CDR1 and CDR2 (germline): MNHEY, SVGEGT. The CDR3 DNA follows: TGTGCCAGCAGTCACGAGATCGCGGACCCTGAAGCTTTCTTT. Its translation is CASSHEIADPEAFF.

V is TRBV7-2 and J is TRBJ1-2, with TRBD1 matching 7 bases. The CDR3 is 17 residues long. The germline gives CDR1 SGHTA, CDR2 FQGNSA. Trimming took 5 bases from V and 3 from J; bases not matched to a gene: 15. Here the CDR3 reads CASSTYLEAGGDYGYTF. DNA of the CDR3: TGTGCCAGCAGCACCTACCTAGAGGCAGGGGGGGACTATGGCTACACCTTC.

The chain joins TRBV6-5 to TRBJ2-1; D may be TRBD2 (5 bases). This CDR3 is built from 14 residues. Germline CDR1 and CDR2: MNHEY and SVGAGI. The V end lost 7 bases, the J end lost 3 bases, and 13 bases lay between the germline ends. The CDR3 region is CASTEGPNYNEQFF. DNA for the CDR3: TGTGCCAGCACCGAGGGCCCCAACTACAATGAGCAGTTCTTC.

This chain links TRBV11-2 with TRBJ2-1; maybe TRBD2 (6 bases). V shed 6 bases and J shed 0 bases, with 12 bases lying between them. The CDR3 sequence is 15 residues long. Germline V gene lookup returns CDR1 SGHAT and CDR2 FQNNGV. CDR3 coding DNA: TGTGCCAGCAGTTCTGCGGGGTACTCCTACAATGAGCAGTTCTTC. Translated, it gives CASSSAGYSYNEQFF.

The rearrangement links TRBV5-1 to TRBJ1-2; the match to TRBD1 covers 11 bases. V was pared by 6 bases and J by 3 bases, with 7 bases of the junction left unmatched. Germline CDR1 SGHRS, CDR2 YFSETQ. The CDR3 is made up of 15 amino acids. The chain's CDR3 is CASKTAGQGDYGYTF. The CDR3 coding sequence is TGCGCCAGCAAAACGGCGGGACAGGGGGACTATGGCTACACCTTC.

This sequence joins TRBV2 and TRBJ2-2; 11 bases are a match to TRBD1. The CDR3 spans 19 residues. The germline CDR1 and CDR2 sequences are SNHLY and FYNNEI. The J segment lost 4 bases and the V segment lost 5 bases, leaving 15 bases of the junction unmatched. CDR3 nucleotides: TGTGCCAGCAGTCCCTTCGGTCTTCCGGGACAGGGGGGCACCGGGGAGCTGTTTTTT. Translating it yields CASSPFGLPGQGGTGELFF.

V usage is TRBV29-1 and J usage is TRBJ1-2, with a possible D match to TRBD1 (5 bases). CDR1 and CDR2 from the germline V gene are SQVTM and ANQGSEA. This CDR3 contains 15 residues. The V gene lost 4 bases and the J gene lost 1 base, with 16 bases spanning the gap. CDR3 sequence reads: CSVGQSGAGNYGYTF. CDR3 nucleotides: TGCAGCGTTGGTCAGAGTGGGGCGGGTAACTATGGCTACACCTTC.

The chain recombines TRBV5-3 with TRBJ2-1; 8 positions agree with TRBD2. TRBV5-3 is an ORF, and what it does is uncertain. CDR3 size: 14 residues. V was clipped by 2 bases and J by 6 bases; unmatched bases: 4. CDR3 protein: CARSLRTSPNEQFF. The CDR3 region has the DNA TGTGCCAGAAGCTTACGGACTAGCCCCAATGAGCAGTTCTTC.

The V and J genes are TRBV11-3 and TRBJ1-3; D gene ambiguous. Germline V lookup: CDR1 SGHNT, CDR2 YENEEA. The CDR3 runs to 15 residues. V lost 1 base and J 0 bases, leaving 7 bases between the germline ends. The CDR3 bases are TGTGCCAGCAGCTTAGTCCCTTACTCTGGAAACACCATATATTTT. It codes for CASSLVPYSGNTIYF.

The CDR3 here is CARPWDRGDSYEQYF. In nucleotides, the CDR3 is TGTGCCAGACCCTGGGACAGGGGAGACTCCTACGAGCAGTACTTC. V gene TRBV19 combines with J gene TRBJ2-7; 10 positions match TRBD1. Germline values: CDR1 LNHDA, CDR2 SQIVND (reference sequence). V lost 9 bases and J lost 0; bases outside the gene matches: 8. The CDR3 spans 15 residues.

V usage is TRBV5-4 and J usage is TRBJ1-1; the match to TRBD1 covers 7 bases. The CDR3 sequence is 14 residues long. Germline values: CDR1 SGHNT, CDR2 YYREEE (reference sequence). The trim removed 0 bases at V and 2 bases at J, leaving 1 base unmatched. CDR3 loop: CASSLGDRNTEAFF. The DNA of the CDR3 is TGTGCCAGCAGCTTGGGGGACAGAAACACTGAAGCTTTCTTT.

The chain uses TRBV30 and TRBJ1-1, with 9 bases fitting TRBD1. This CDR3 comprises 14 residues. Germline assignment: CDR1 GTSNPN and CDR2 SVGIG (reference sequence). Trimming took 2 bases from V and 3 from J; bases not matched to a gene: 4. The CDR3 protein is CAWSLTGGYTEAFF. The CDR3 coding sequence is TGTGCCTGGAGTTTAACAGGGGGCTACACTGAAGCTTTCTTT.

This chain uses TRBV4-3 with TRBJ1-2; 7 bases map to TRBD1. The CDR3 is 16 residues long. The V and J ends lost 1 base and 7 bases, in that order; junction bases with no gene match: 12. The germline gives CDR1 LGHNA, CDR2 YSLEER. This CDR3 is CASSQAHGQVESGYTF. The DNA of the CDR3 is TGCGCCAGCAGCCAAGCCCACGGACAGGTGGAATCTGGCTACACCTTC.

This chain connects TRBV3-1 (or the pseudogene TRBV3-2) to TRBJ2-1; no reliable D call. The CDR3 runs 14 residues. V lost 5 bases and J lost 8, with 16 bases in between. Germline CDR1 is LGHDT and CDR2 is YNNKEL (reference sequence). In DNA, the CDR3 is TGTGCCAGCAGCTATCGGACCCAGTACGATGAGCAGTTCTTC. Its protein is CASSYRTQYDEQFF.

This clone was counted only a few times. J is TRBJ1-5 and V is TRBV6-1; unclear D gene. Deletions cut 3 bases from V and 7 bases from J, with 10 bases between. Germline V gene lookup returns CDR1 MNHNS and CDR2 SASEGT. CDR3 length: 13 residues. The DNA of the CDR3 is TGTGCCAGCAGTGATGGTTTCAGACAGCCCCAGCATTTT. As protein: CASSDGFRQPQHF.

The chain combines TRBV7-2 with TRBJ2-7; TRBD2 matches 10 bases. The ends lost 5 bases at V and 2 bases at J; junction bases unmatched: 3. CDR3 length: 14 amino acids. Germline-derived CDR1 and CDR2 are SGHTA and FQGNSA. The CDR3 DNA reads TGTGCCAGCAGCCCTACTAGCGGGACCTACGAGCAGTACTTC. It specifies CASSPTSGTYEQYF.